The 30 T cell receptor beta chains listed next were all sequenced from one sample in a study of T cells after yellow fever vaccination. A single record per CDR3 protein comes from TCRdb applying MiXCR to the 5' RACE reads. The table has about 580,000 distinct CDR3 sequences, approximately 16% seen once; the top ten hold approximately 15%. This specimen was PBMCs, taken 5 to 6 days after the first yellow fever vaccination. These receptors all stem from a man aged 18-30 years who received the YFV17D yellow fever vaccine.

The J gene is TRBJ2-4, the V gene TRBV27, with 11 bases lining up with TRBD2. The J segment lost 0 bases and the V segment lost 10 bases, leaving 17 bases of the junction unmatched. The germline V gene has CDR1 MNHEY and CDR2 SMNVEV (reference sequence). This CDR3 is 19 amino acids long. CDR3 DNA: TGTGCCACCCCCGGAAGGCCGCTAGCGGGGGGCCTAGCCAAAAACATTCAGTACTTC. It specifies CATPGRPLAGGLAKNIQYF.

V and J are TRBV7-9 and TRBJ1-6, with 7 bases fitting TRBD1. The CDR3 loop spans 15 amino acids. Trimming removed 5 bases from V and 10 bases from J; junction bases left unmatched: 11. CDR1 SEHNR and CDR2 FQNEAQ come from the germline V gene (reference sequence). CDR3 amino acids: CASSRATGPRSPLHF. The CDR3 DNA follows: TGTGCCAGCAGCCGAGCGACAGGGCCAAGATCACCCCTCCACTTT.

The rearrangement uses TRBV28 and TRBJ2-7; the match to TRBD1 covers 7 bases. V was clipped by 5 bases and J by 4 bases; unmatched bases: 14. This CDR3 is built from 16 residues. The V gene's germline CDR1 is MDHEN and CDR2 SYDVKM. This CDR3 reads CASSGGQIQFPYEQYV. CDR3 DNA: TGTGCCAGCAGTGGGGGACAGATACAATTCCCTTACGAGCAGTACGTC.

This chain joins TRBV25-1 and TRBJ2-4; D is ambiguous. Germline CDR1 reads MGHDK; CDR2 reads SYGVNS. This CDR3 has 16 residues. V was clipped by 2 bases and J by 0 bases, with 11 bases between them. CDR3: CASSETDDIAKNIQYF. For the CDR3, the DNA is TGTGCCAGCAGTGAAACGGATGATATAGCCAAAAACATTCAGTACTTC. Variable domain in full (rest from reference TRBV25-1 and TRBJ2-4): EADIYQTPRYLVIGTGKKITLECSQTMGHDKMYWYQQDPGMELHLIHYSYGVNSTEKGDLSSESTVSRIRTEHFPLTLESARPSHTSQYLCASSETDDIAKNIQYFGAGTRLSVL.

This chain links TRBV18 with TRBJ2-3, with unresolved D. The germline V and J ends were trimmed by 3 bases and 0 bases, with 13 bases remaining between them. The CDR3 consists of 16 residues. CDR1 is KGHSH and CDR2 is LQKENI in the germline V gene. In DNA form, the CDR3 reads TGTGCCAGCTCACCCAGCGAAGCAACTAGCACAGATACGCAGTATTTT. This encodes CASSPSEATSTDTQYF.

The genes are TRBV24-1 and TRBJ2-1, with D hard to call. The CDR3 contains 16 residues. The V end was cut by 1 base, the J end by 3 bases, with 12 bases between. Germline CDR1 and CDR2: KGHDR and SFDVKD. The CDR3 DNA reads as TGTGCCACCAGTGATTTAGGAGAACCTAACTACAATGAGCAGTTCTTC. This gives the protein CATSDLGEPNYNEQFF.

The rearrangement joins TRBV6-4 to TRBJ1-2, with 7 bases lining up with TRBD1. The J segment lost 7 bases and the V segment lost 5 bases, leaving 7 bases of the junction unmatched. Germline assignment: CDR1 MRHNA and CDR2 SNTAGT. This CDR3 region has 13 residues. The CDR3 DNA sequence: TGTGCCAGCAGTCCCCAAACAGGGGTTGGCTACACCTTC. It codes for CASSPQTGVGYTF.

The chain links TRBV19 to TRBJ2-3; D remains ambiguous. CDR1 and CDR2 from the germline V gene are LNHDA and SQIVND (reference sequence). The length of the CDR3 is 13 residues. The V gene lost 10 bases and the J gene lost 2 bases, with 13 bases spanning the gap. The CDR3 protein is CAMRRWVTDTQYF. CDR3 nucleotides: TGTGCCATGCGAAGATGGGTCACAGATACGCAGTATTTT.

This clonotype was found a few times. Written as DNA, the CDR3 is TGTGCCAGCTCACCAAACCTGAACGACGAGCAGTACTTC. Translation gives CASSPNLNDEQYF. The gene calls are TRBV18 and TRBJ2-7; no reliable D call. The germline V gene has CDR1 KGHSH and CDR2 LQKENI. Trimming took off 2 bases at V and 5 bases at J, with 10 bases between the two ends. This CDR3 has 13 amino acids. Variable domain in full (rest from reference TRBV18 and TRBJ2-7): NAGVMQNPRHLVRRRGQEARLRCSPMKGHSHVYWYRQLPEEGLKFMVYLQKENIIDESGMPKERFSAEFPKEGPSILRIQQVVRGDSAAYFCASSPNLNDEQYFGPGTRLTVT.

This chain links TRBV4-2 with TRBJ1-4; 9 bases align to TRBD1. Germline values: CDR1 LGHNA, CDR2 YNFKEQ. The CDR3 totals 14 residues. Trimming at V came to 5 bases and at J to 7 bases, leaving 5 bases not matched to a gene. CDR3 residues: CASSNRGRREKLFF. The CDR3 coding sequence is TGTGCCAGCAGCAACAGGGGGCGACGTGAAAAACTGTTTTTT.

The chain couples TRBV7-6 to TRBJ2-7; 7 positions match TRBD1. Germline CDR1 and CDR2: SGHVS and FNYEAQ. J lost 7 bases, V lost 5 bases, and 11 bases had no gene match. CDR3 length: 14 residues. CDR3: CASSIERQGREQYV. CDR3 in DNA: TGTGCCAGCAGCATTGAGCGACAGGGCCGTGAGCAGTACGTC.

This clonotype appeared a single time. The chain is built from TRBV12-5 and TRBJ2-7, with D possibly TRBD1 on 6 matching bases. V shed 0 bases and J shed 1 base, with 16 bases lying between them. CDR1 LGHNT and CDR2 FRNRAP come from the germline V gene. The CDR3 covers 17 residues. The CDR3 is CASGLVCVQGDSYEQYV. In DNA, the CDR3 is TGTGCTAGTGGTTTGGTATGTGTACAGGGCGATTCCTACGAGCAGTACGTC.

This clonotype has a handful of counts. The rearrangement links TRBV7-9 to TRBJ2-7; D might be TRBD2 (7 bases). CDR1 is SEHNR, CDR2 FQNEAQ, per germline (reference sequence). This CDR3 has 16 amino acids. V gave up 2 bases and J gave up 2 bases, with 16 bases separating them. The CDR3 coding sequence is TGTGCCAGCAGCTTAACGGGGGGCAGAGCCCCCTACGAGCAGTACTTC. It specifies CASSLTGGRAPYEQYF.

The chain carries TRBV5-1 and TRBJ1-6; 8 positions match TRBD1. Losses at the gene ends were 3 bases for V and 11 bases for J; bases not matched to a gene: 7. Germline V gene lookup returns CDR1 SGHRS and CDR2 YFSETQ. This CDR3 region has 14 residues. The CDR3 spells CASSSDTGGAPLHF. CDR3 nucleotide sequence: TGCGCCAGCAGCTCCGATACAGGGGGAGCACCCCTCCACTTT. The full variable domain, its missing parts supplied by reference TRBV5-1 and TRBJ1-6, is KAGVTQTPRYLIKTRGQQVTLSCSPISGHRSVSWYQQTPGQGLQFLFEYFSETQRNKGNFPGRFSGRQFSNSRSEMNVSTLELGDSALYLCASSSDTGGAPLHFGNGTRLTVT.

The chain links TRBV5-5 to TRBJ1-5, with TRBD1 identical over 8 bases. V lost 0 bases and J lost 6; bases outside the gene matches: 8. Germline V gene sequence: CDR1 SGHKS, CDR2 YYEKEE (reference sequence). CDR3 length: 16 residues. CDR3 nucleotides: TGTGCCAGCAGCTTGGTCGACAGGGGAGGGATTCAGCCCCAGCATTTT. Protein: CASSLVDRGGIQPQHF.

A few counts support this clonotype. The chain joins TRBV3-1 to TRBJ2-3; D unclear. Trimming cost V 6 bases and J 3 bases, with 13 bases left between them. This CDR3 is 14 amino acids long. Germline V gene data show CDR1 as LGHDT and CDR2 as YNNKEL (reference sequence). Here the CDR3 DNA reads TGTGCCAGCAGTTCCTCGCCGTTTACAGATACGCAGTATTTT. Translation: CASSSSPFTDTQYF.

This chain uses TRBV6-5 with TRBJ2-1; 8 bases agree with TRBD2. This CDR3 has 15 residues. Germline V CDR1 and CDR2: MNHEY, SVGAGI. J lost 4 bases, V lost 2 bases, and 4 bases had no gene match. The CDR3 DNA reads as TGTGCCAGCAGTTACAGGTTAGCGGGATACAATGAGCAGTTCTTC. Translated: CASSYRLAGYNEQFF.

This clonotype has just a few counts. CDR3 protein: CASSPLGFNTEAFF. The DNA of the CDR3 is TGCGCCAGCAGCCCCTTAGGGTTTAATACTGAAGCTTTCTTT. The chain couples TRBV4-1 to TRBJ1-1; D ambiguous. CDR1 and CDR2 (germline): MGHRA, YSYEKL. V lost 4 bases, J lost 5 bases, and 14 bases lay in between. CDR3 length: 14 residues.

Only a few counts were recorded for this clonotype. The chain combines TRBV11-2 with TRBJ2-5; TRBD2 matches at 11 bases. The length of the CDR3 is 15 residues. The germline V gene has CDR1 SGHAT and CDR2 FQNNGV. Trimming removed 6 bases from V and 0 bases from J; junction bases left unmatched: 3. The CDR3 spells CASRRLAGNQETQYF. Here the CDR3 DNA reads TGTGCCAGCAGGCGACTAGCGGGGAACCAAGAGACCCAGTACTTC. Together with reference TRBV11-2 and TRBJ2-5, the CDR3 gives the full variable domain: EAGVAQSPRYKIIEKRQSVAFWCNPISGHATLYWYQQILGQGPKLLIQFQNNGVVDDSQLPKDRFSAERLKGVDSTLKIQPAKLEDSAVYLCASRRLAGNQETQYFGPGTRLLVL.

This clonotype was detected only a few times. The V gene is TRBV21-1, the J gene TRBJ1-2. TRBV21-1 is a documented pseudogene. This CDR3 is built from 14 residues. CDR3 protein: CASNSGRARYGYTF. CDR3 coding DNA: TGTGCCAGCAACTCTGGCAGGGCACGGTATGGCTACACCTTC.

The rearrangement links TRBV28 to TRBJ1-5; D uncertain. V lost 6 bases to trimming and J lost 5 bases, with 11 bases between them. CDR3 length: 13 residues. CDR1 is MDHEN and CDR2 is SYDVKM in the germline V gene. The CDR3 nucleotides are TGTGCCAGCAGGACGTACATAGATCAGCCCCAGCATTTT. Its protein product is CASRTYIDQPQHF.

The chain recombines TRBV7-3 with TRBJ1-1; TRBD1 is a possible D gene (5 bases). The CDR3 is 13 residues long. Germline CDR1 and CDR2: SGHTA and FQGTGA. V was clipped by 5 bases and J by 4 bases, with 11 bases between them. CDR3: CASSPRDGTEAFF. The CDR3 nucleotides are TGTGCCAGCAGCCCCAGGGACGGCACTGAAGCTTTCTTT.

There are a few counts of this clonotype. The chain combines TRBV7-2 with TRBJ2-7, with a tentative D call TRBD2 (6 bases). The germline CDR1 and CDR2 sequences are SGHTA and FQGNSA. V lost 1 base and J 2 bases, leaving 6 bases between the germline ends. The CDR3 length is 13 residues. In nucleotides, the CDR3 is TGTGCCAGCAGCTTAGTAGCGGCCTACGAGCAGTACGTC. It translates to CASSLVAAYEQYV.

The CDR3 DNA sequence: TGTGCCAGCACCATGGGCTGGAATGAGCAGTTCTTC. Translation: CASTMGWNEQFF. The V gene is TRBV12-3 or TRBV12-4, the J gene TRBJ2-1, with unresolved D. This CDR3 contains 12 residues. Trimming pared 7 bases from V and 7 bases from J, leaving 11 bases between.

This chain uses TRBV7-2 with TRBJ1-5; TRBD1 matches 7 bases. With 3 bases clipped from V and 5 bases from J, the junction kept 7 bases outside the gene matches. The CDR3 runs 15 residues. CDR1 SGHTA and CDR2 FQGNSA come from the germline V gene. Here the CDR3 reads CASSLRQGWDQPQHF. The CDR3 DNA reads as TGTGCCAGCAGCTTGCGACAGGGATGGGATCAGCCCCAGCATTTT.

The CDR3 bases are TGTGCCAGTAGTACCCAGGGATTCCACGAGCAGTACTTC. Residues: CASSTQGFHEQYF. The chain recombines TRBV19 with TRBJ2-7, with D perhaps matching TRBD1 (5 bases). Looked up from germline, CDR1 is LNHDA and CDR2 is SQIVND (reference sequence). The V end lost 4 bases, the J end lost 5 bases, and 12 bases lay between the germline ends. The CDR3 has 13 residues.

A single count supports this clonotype. The chain joins TRBV10-1 to TRBJ2-5; D is unclear. This CDR3 has 14 residues. Germline V gene sequence: CDR1 WNHNN, CDR2 SYGVQD (reference sequence). Trimming stripped 4 bases from V and 2 bases from J, with 11 bases between. Here the CDR3 reads CASSGTEGQETQYF. DNA of the CDR3: TGCGCCAGCAGTGGGACGGAAGGTCAAGAGACCCAGTACTTC.

This clonotype occurred a few times. CDR3 DNA: TGTGCCAGCAGCACTTGGGCGGACAGCTCCTACGAGCAGTACTTC. Translation: CASSTWADSSYEQYF. The chain joins TRBV12-3 or TRBV12-4 to TRBJ2-7; D possibly corresponds to TRBD1 (6 bases). The CDR3 has 15 residues. V lost 6 bases and J lost 0, with 15 bases in between.

This chain joins TRBV25-1 and TRBJ2-7; D tentatively fits TRBD1 or TRBD2 (5 bases each). Trimming removed 6 bases from V and 0 bases from J, with 18 bases in between. Germline assignment: CDR1 MGHDK and CDR2 SYGVNS. This CDR3 region has 16 residues. The CDR3: CASRKPGTAPSYEQYV. DNA of the CDR3: TGTGCCAGCAGGAAGCCCGGGACGGCCCCCTCCTACGAGCAGTACGTC.

The chain recombines TRBV7-3 with TRBJ2-1, with 9 nucleotides matching TRBD2. The germline V gene encodes CDR1 SGHTA and CDR2 FQGTGA. The CDR3 sequence is 14 residues long. J lost 6 bases, V lost 5 bases, and 5 bases had no gene match. The CDR3 sequence: CASSQSSGANEQFF. DNA for the CDR3: TGTGCCAGCAGCCAGTCTAGCGGGGCCAATGAGCAGTTCTTC.